A selection of T cell receptor beta chains follows, all from one sample in a study of blood T cell repertoires in COVID-19. The data were produced by immunoSEQ multiplex PCR, yet TCRdb's version contains in-frame clones alone and is incomplete. The data hold 450,000 or so clones, with approximately 90% observed a single time. The sample taken for sequencing was peripheral blood. The receptor source for this set is a man aged 18 to 35 with COVID-19, enrolled during active disease. CDR3s include the opening cysteine and the closing phenylalanine or tryptophan. A D gene is named only where the DNA matches it firmly. Rows may omit the clone size; those that give it use once, few, many or a size class.

CDR3: CTSSQDRGEGIQYF
DNA: TGCACCAGCAGCCAGGACAGGGGGGAGGGCATTCAGTACTTC
V: TRBV1
J: TRBJ2-4
size: -
length: 14
D: -

CDR3: CASSSRHRGRNYGYTF
DNA: TGTGCCAGCAGTTCCCGACACAGGGGACGGAACTATGGCTACACCTTC
V: TRBV27
J: TRBJ1-2
size: few
length: 16
D: TRBD1

CDR3: CASSELGSYGYTF
DNA: TGTGCCAGCAGTGAACTAGGTTCCTATGGCTACACCTTC
V: TRBV2
J: TRBJ1-2
size: -
length: 13
D: -

CDR3: CAISGASVTNEQFF
DNA: TGTGCCATCAGTGGGGCTAGCGTCACCAATGAGCAGTTCTTC
V: TRBV10-3
J: TRBJ2-1
size: -
length: 14
D: -

CDR3: CAWSVGAGYTDTQYF
DNA: TGTGCCTGGAGTGTTGGTGCGGGATACACAGATACGCAGTATTTT
V: TRBV30
J: TRBJ2-3
size: -
length: 15
D: -

CDR3: CASIIRTPSSYEQYF
DNA: TGTGCCAGCATCATACGGACTCCAAGCTCCTACGAGCAGTACTTC
V: TRBV6-5
J: TRBJ2-7
size: -
length: 15
D: -

CDR3: CASSLGPQETQYF
DNA: TGCGCCAGCAGTCTAGGCCCCCAAGAGACCCAGTACTTC
V: TRBV10-1
J: TRBJ2-5
size: -
length: 13
D: -

CDR3: CASNSQGAEYGYTF
DNA: TGTGCCAGCAATTCACAGGGGGCCGAATATGGCTACACCTTC
V: TRBV2
J: TRBJ1-2
size: -
length: 14
D: TRBD1

CDR3: CASSIRQGRTEKLFF
DNA: TGTGCCAGTAGTATCCGACAGGGTAGAACTGAAAAACTGTTTTTT
V: TRBV19
J: TRBJ1-4
size: -
length: 15
D: TRBD1

CDR3: CASSSTGSWYEQYF
DNA: TGTGCCAGCAGCTCAACAGGGAGTTGGTACGAGCAGTACTTC
V: TRBV11-3
J: TRBJ2-7
size: -
length: 14
D: -

CDR3: CASSQGQGVEKLFF
DNA: TGCGCCAGCAGCCAGGGACAGGGTGTTGAAAAACTGTTTTTT
V: TRBV5-1
J: TRBJ1-4
size: -
length: 14
D: TRBD1

CDR3: CASSRQGDTGELFF
DNA: TGTGCCAGCAGTCGGCAGGGGGACACCGGGGAGCTGTTTTTT
V: TRBV27
J: TRBJ2-2
size: once
length: 14
D: TRBD1

CDR3: CASSPRTSGSYEQYF
DNA: TGTGCCAGCAGCCCCCGGACTAGCGGGAGCTACGAGCAGTACTTC
V: TRBV13
J: TRBJ2-7
size: -
length: 15
D: TRBD2

CDR3: CASSQGGSRSYNEQFF
DNA: TGTGCCAGCAGCCAAGGCGGGAGCAGATCCTACAATGAGCAGTTCTTC
V: TRBV4-2
J: TRBJ2-1
size: -
length: 16
D: TRBD2

CDR3: CASSVEGGSTDTQYF
DNA: TGTGCCAGCAGTGTGGAGGGAGGAAGCACAGATACGCAGTATTTT
V: TRBV2
J: TRBJ2-3
size: -
length: 15
D: -

CDR3: CASSSGGGSYEQYF
DNA: TGTGCCAGTAGTAGTGGAGGTGGATCCTACGAGCAGTACTTC
V: TRBV19
J: TRBJ2-7
size: -
length: 14
D: -

CDR3: CASSSGDRRKSYEQYF
DNA: TGTGCCAGCAGCTCGGGGGACAGGCGGAAATCCTACGAGCAGTACTTC
V: TRBV5-4
J: TRBJ2-7
size: -
length: 16
D: TRBD1

CDR3: CASSEMGTGGSNYGYTF
DNA: TGTGCCAGCAGTGAAATGGGGACAGGGGGATCTAACTATGGCTACACCTTC
V: TRBV6-1
J: TRBJ1-2
size: -
length: 17
D: TRBD1

CDR3: CASSLEGVSNSPLHF
DNA: TGTGCCAGCAGCCTTGAAGGGGTATCTAATTCACCCCTCCACTTT
V: TRBV11-3
J: TRBJ1-6
size: -
length: 15
D: -

CDR3: CSARGDEKLFF
DNA: TGCAGTGCCAGGGGGGATGAAAAACTGTTTTTT
V: TRBV20-1
J: TRBJ1-4
size: -
length: 11
D: TRBD1

CDR3: CASKDRGQPQHF
DNA: TGTGCCAGTAAGGACAGGGGCCAGCCCCAGCATTTT
V: TRBV2
J: TRBJ1-5
size: -
length: 12
D: TRBD1

CDR3: CASSLQEGYGYTF
DNA: TGCGCCAGCAGCCTACAGGAGGGGTATGGCTACACCTTC
V: TRBV5-1
J: TRBJ1-2
size: -
length: 13
D: -

CDR3: CASSFNGGHMKTQYF
DNA: TGTGCCAGCAGCTTTAACGGGGGGCATATGAAGACCCAGTACTTC
V: TRBV5-4
J: TRBJ2-5
size: once
length: 15
D: -

CDR3: CASSPGRAGREQYF
DNA: TGTGCCAGCAGCCCCGGGCGGGCGGGACGCGAGCAGTACTTC
V: TRBV7-2
J: TRBJ2-7
size: -
length: 14
D: -

CDR3: CASSLFISSYNEQFF
DNA: TGTGCCAGCAGCCTCTTCATTAGCTCCTACAATGAGCAGTTCTTC
V: TRBV7-2
J: TRBJ2-1
size: -
length: 15
D: -

CDR3: CASSQDFGTSGEQFF
DNA: TGTGCCAGCAGCCAAGATTTCGGGACTAGTGGTGAGCAGTTCTTC
V: TRBV4-2
J: TRBJ2-1
size: -
length: 15
D: TRBD2

CDR3: CASSSRMNTEAFF
DNA: TGTGCCAGCAGCTCTAGGATGAACACTGAAGCTTTCTTT
V: TRBV11-1
J: TRBJ1-1
size: -
length: 13
D: -

CDR3: CASSGGGLAGGPLTDEQFF
DNA: TGTGCCAGCAGCGGGGGTGGACTAGCGGGAGGGCCGTTGACCGATGAGCAGTTCTTC
V: TRBV7-2
J: TRBJ2-1
size: once
length: 19
D: TRBD2

CDR3: CASDTAGGPRAPEQYF
DNA: TGTGCCAGTGATACAGCGGGAGGGCCTCGGGCACCCGAGCAGTACTTC
V: TRBV19
J: TRBJ2-7
size: -
length: 16
D: TRBD2

CDR3: CASREGDMNTEAFF
DNA: TGTGCCAGCAGAGAGGGGGATATGAACACTGAAGCTTTCTTT
V: TRBV6-5
J: TRBJ1-1
size: -
length: 14
D: -

CDR3: CASGLQAGVGSPLHF
DNA: TGTGCCAGCGGGTTACAGGCAGGGGTTGGTTCACCCCTCCACTTT
V: TRBV7-9
J: TRBJ1-6
size: -
length: 15
D: -

CDR3: CASTRSSYEQYF
DNA: TGTGCCAGCACTAGGAGCTCCTACGAGCAGTACTTC
V: TRBV6-5
J: TRBJ2-7
size: many
length: 12
D: -

CDR3: CASSYSAASYEQYF
DNA: TGTGCCAGCAGTTACTCAGCGGCTTCCTACGAGCAGTACTTC
V: TRBV6-5
J: TRBJ2-7
size: -
length: 14
D: -